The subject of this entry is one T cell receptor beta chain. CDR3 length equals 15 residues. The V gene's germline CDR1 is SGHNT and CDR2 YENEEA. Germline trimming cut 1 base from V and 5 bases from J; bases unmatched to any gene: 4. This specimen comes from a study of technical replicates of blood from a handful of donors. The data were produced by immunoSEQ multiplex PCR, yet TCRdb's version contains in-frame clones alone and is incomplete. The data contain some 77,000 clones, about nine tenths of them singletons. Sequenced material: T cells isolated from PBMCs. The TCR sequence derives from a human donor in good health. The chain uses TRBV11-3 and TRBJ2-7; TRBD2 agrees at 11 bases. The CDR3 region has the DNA TGTGCCAGCAGCTTAGTAGCGGGAGGGCCTGACGAGCAGTACTTC. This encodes CASSLVAGGPDEQYF.